One and the same sample provided the 20 T cell receptor beta chains below, sequenced in a study of cytomegalovirus exposure and HLA in healthy donors. Primers: 60 Vbeta forward and 13 Jbeta reverse. The table came from immunoSEQ multiplex PCR; TCRdb's copy has only in-frame clones and leaves some out. The sample holds about 77,000 clones, about 71% seen once. Material: PBMCs. Receptor source: a woman aged 40 to 50 in good health and CMV-seronegative.

The V and J genes are TRBV19 and TRBJ2-1, with D perhaps TRBD2 (6 bases). V was trimmed by 0 bases and J by 9 bases, leaving 21 bases between them. Germline lookup yields CDR1 LNHDA and CDR2 SQIVND (reference sequence). This CDR3 has 17 amino acids. The CDR3 is CASSIDPRLGRILEQFF. The DNA for the CDR3 is TGTGCCAGTAGTATAGATCCCCGACTAGGACGCATACTTGAGCAGTTCTTC. Drawing the rest from reference TRBV19 and TRBJ2-1, the complete variable domain is DGGITQSPKYLFRKEGQNVTLSCEQNLNHDAMYWYRQDPGQGLRLIYYSQIVNDFQKGDIAEGYSVSREKKESFPLTVTSAQKNPTAFYLCASSIDPRLGRILEQFFGPGTRLTVL.

V gene TRBV30 combines with J gene TRBJ1-6; maybe TRBD1 (5 bases). CDR3 size: 14 residues. Germline loops: CDR1 GTSNPN, CDR2 SVGIG (reference sequence). The V end was cut by 4 bases, the J end by 9 bases, with 16 bases between. The DNA of the CDR3 is TGTGCCTGGACCCTAGGGGTGGGGGGTTCACCCCTCCACTTT. Protein sequence: CAWTLGVGGSPLHF.

The chain has TRBV6-5 and TRBJ2-3, with D possibly TRBD2 on 5 matching bases. V lost 1 base and J lost 2, with 10 bases in between. This CDR3 comprises 15 residues. Germline lookup yields CDR1 MNHEY and CDR2 SVGAGI. CDR3 amino acids: CASSYLGETTDTQYF. CDR3 in DNA: TGTGCCAGCAGTTACTTGGGAGAGACCACAGATACGCAGTATTTT.

The CDR3 spells CASSPFRGGTGELFF. DNA of the CDR3: TGTGCCAGCAGTCCCTTTCGGGGAGGGACCGGGGAGCTGTTTTTT. The chain carries TRBV6-5 and TRBJ2-2; 7 bases match TRBD2. Germline V lookup: CDR1 MNHEY, CDR2 SVGAGI. Trimming cost V 5 bases and J 5 bases; bases outside gene matches: 8. The CDR3 is 15 amino acids.

This clone is a singleton in its sample. The J gene is TRBJ2-1, the V gene TRBV28; D is perhaps TRBD2 (5 bases). The CDR3 length is 15 residues. V gave up 6 bases and J gave up 2 bases, with 14 bases separating them. The germline gives CDR1 MDHEN, CDR2 SYDVKM. CDR3 sequence reads: CASRLYTGTYNEQFF. The CDR3 nucleotides are TGTGCCAGCAGACTTTATACCGGGACCTACAATGAGCAGTTCTTC.

This chain connects TRBV28 to TRBJ2-1, with TRBD2 matching 10 bases. This CDR3 region has 15 residues. The V segment lost 7 bases and the J segment 12 bases; nucleotides outside the gene matches: 15. From germline, CDR1 is MDHEN and CDR2 SYDVKM. The CDR3 sequence: CASNPGLAKSSGQFF. CDR3 nucleotide sequence: TGTGCCAGCAACCCGGGACTAGCGAAAAGTTCGGGGCAGTTCTTC. The variable domain in full, completed from reference TRBV28 and TRBJ2-1, reads DVKVTQSSRYLVKRTGEKVFLECVQDMDHENMFWYRQDPGLGLRLIYFSYDVKMKEKGDIPEGYSVSREKKERFSLILESASTNQTSMYLCASNPGLAKSSGQFFGPGTRLTVL.

In its sample, this clone was seen a few times. The chain carries TRBV7-9 and TRBJ1-2; D is possibly TRBD1 (6 bases). CDR1 SEHNR and CDR2 FQNEAQ come from the germline V gene (reference sequence). Trimming took 1 base from V and 4 from J, leaving 10 bases between them. This CDR3 has 14 residues. The CDR3 bases are TGTGCCAGCAGCTTAGTTGGGGGCGGCTATGGCTACACCTTC. Translated: CASSLVGGGYGYTF.

V and J are TRBV7-9 and TRBJ1-2; D is undetermined. Germline V gene sequence: CDR1 SEHNR, CDR2 FQNEAQ (reference sequence). The CDR3 is 13 residues long. Trimming left V 5 bases short and J 6 bases short, with 13 bases between. The CDR3 region is CASSPEGSHGYTF. The CDR3 coding sequence is TGTGCCAGCAGCCCCGAGGGCAGTCATGGCTACACCTTC.

This clone was seen a single time. V usage is TRBV28 and J usage is TRBJ1-4, with a tentative D call TRBD1 (6 bases). Per the germline V gene, CDR1 is MDHEN and CDR2 is SYDVKM. This CDR3 contains 15 residues. The V and J ends lost 2 bases and 4 bases respectively, with 11 bases between them. The CDR3 DNA reads as TGTGCCAGCAGTTTACACAGGGTCCTTAATGAAAAACTGTTTTTT. This codes for CASSLHRVLNEKLFF.

The chain recombines TRBV30 with TRBJ2-3; possibly TRBD2 for D (6 bases). In germline, CDR1 is GTSNPN, CDR2 SVGIG (reference sequence). The CDR3 is 14 residues long. V was pared by 2 bases and J by 4 bases, with 13 bases between. The CDR3 DNA sequence: TGTGCCTGGAGTTTCTCTAGCGAGGCAGATACGCAGTATTTT. It translates to CAWSFSSEADTQYF.

This clone was picked up a small number of times. CDR3 loop: CAWRFGQRYYGYTF. CDR3 nucleotide sequence: TGTGCCTGGAGATTCGGACAGAGATACTATGGCTACACCTTC. The chain links TRBV30 to TRBJ1-2; a possible D gene is TRBD1 (6 bases). The CDR3 consists of 14 residues. In germline, CDR1 is GTSNPN, CDR2 SVGIG (reference sequence). Trimming removed 3 bases from V and 3 bases from J, with 14 bases in between.

The rearrangement joins TRBV5-8 to TRBJ1-1, with D unresolved. The CDR3 runs to 12 residues. Looked up from germline, CDR1 is SGHTS and CDR2 is YDEGEE. V gave up 5 bases and J gave up 4 bases, with 9 bases separating them. As DNA, the CDR3 is TGTGCCAGCAGTCCAGGTGGCACTGAAGCTTTCTTT. This encodes CASSPGGTEAFF.

This chain uses TRBV10-3 with TRBJ1-2; D is perhaps TRBD1 (5 bases). Germline values: CDR1 ENHRY, CDR2 SYGVKD. The ends were cut back, 2 bases at V and 3 bases at J, with 25 bases in the middle. The CDR3 length is 19 residues. The CDR3, as DNA: TGTGCCATCAGTGAGAATCTTTTTGACAGCGAATTCGGAGACTATGGCTACACCTTC. Its protein is CAISENLFDSEFGDYGYTF.

The chain is built from TRBV2 and TRBJ2-7, with 12 bases that match TRBD1. Germline CDR1 is SNHLY and CDR2 is FYNNEI. The CDR3 loop spans 14 amino acids. V trimming: 6 bases; J trimming: 6 bases; junction bases outside the gene matches: 6. CDR3 amino acids: CASSTRDRGLEQYF. Written as DNA, the CDR3 is TGTGCCAGCAGCACTCGGGACAGGGGGCTCGAGCAGTACTTC.

J is TRBJ1-4 and V is TRBV15, with D possibly being TRBD1 (5 bases). The CDR3 spans 16 residues. In germline, CDR1 is LNHNV, CDR2 YYDKDF (reference sequence). The germline V and J ends were trimmed by 1 base and 0 bases, with 9 bases remaining between them. CDR3 sequence (DNA): TGTGCCACCAGCAGAGTGACGGGGGCAACTAATGAAAAACTGTTTTTT. Amino acid sequence: CATSRVTGATNEKLFF.

CDR3 region: CSVKQGPFYEQYF. The CDR3 region has the DNA TGCAGCGTTAAACAGGGGCCTTTCTACGAGCAGTACTTC. The chain uses TRBV29-1 and TRBJ2-7; 7 bases agree with TRBD1. The ends lost 5 bases at V and 3 bases at J; junction bases unmatched: 7. The CDR3 spans 13 residues. The germline V gene has CDR1 SQVTM and CDR2 ANQGSEA.

This chain connects TRBV29-1 to TRBJ2-1; 7 nucleotides match TRBD1. V was clipped by 4 bases and J by 5 bases; unmatched bases: 2. This CDR3 spans 12 amino acids. CDR1 is SQVTM and CDR2 is ANQGSEA in the germline V gene. CDR3 amino acids: CSVGQGNNEQFF. The CDR3 nucleotides are TGCAGCGTTGGACAGGGTAACAATGAGCAGTTCTTC.

This sequence joins TRBV30 and TRBJ1-1; 9 nucleotides align to TRBD1. The CDR3 is 16 amino acids. The V gene's germline CDR1 is GTSNPN and CDR2 SVGIG (reference sequence). Unmatched junction bases numbered 6, after V lost 1 base and J lost 0 bases. This CDR3 is CAWSGPGQGLNTEAFF. For the CDR3, the DNA is TGTGCCTGGAGTGGCCCGGGACAGGGATTGAACACTGAAGCTTTCTTT.

This clone turned up a few times. The chain is built from TRBV7-2 and TRBJ2-4, with 9 bases matching TRBD1. J was trimmed by 12 bases and V by 4 bases; bases with no gene match: 10. The CDR3 extends over 14 amino acids. Germline CDR1 SGHTA, CDR2 FQGNSA. The CDR3 DNA sequence: TGTGCCAGCAGCTGGAGAAGGACAGGGGACGGTCAGTACTTC. Protein product: CASSWRRTGDGQYF.

This clone was detected a few times. This rearrangement joins TRBV7-2 to TRBJ1-2, with D possibly TRBD1 on 6 matching bases. The V gene's germline CDR1 is SGHTA and CDR2 FQGNSA. This CDR3 has 14 residues. V lost 5 bases to trimming and J lost 2 bases, with 12 bases between them. The CDR3 DNA follows: TGTGCCAGCAGCGAACAGGGTGGGAACTATGGCTACACCTTC. Its protein product is CASSEQGGNYGYTF.